This T cell receptor beta chain came from a study of blood T cell repertoires in COVID-19. Looking at the study overall: T cells, B-cell-depleted T cells, or PBMCs provided the cDNA or gDNA that served as material.

Enrolled during active infection, Seattle patients were then followed longitudinally. V lost 5 bases and J lost 7; bases outside the gene matches: 7. Germline V lookup: CDR1 MNHEY, CDR2 SVGAGI. The CDR3 length is 15 residues. In the source study's methods: Estimation of nucleated cell counts was performed using reference gene primer amplification. The method was immunoSEQ multiplex PCR; TCRdb's version includes in-frame clones alone and lacks a portion of them. V and J calls and clone size follow that table, whereas D and trimming were derived from the DNA. The data show 250,000 to 350,000 clones, approximately 84% seen once.

The receptor was isolated from a human donor with COVID-19, enrolled during active disease. The donor label of this sample is uncertain. The sample consisted of peripheral blood. J is TRBJ1-6 and V is TRBV6-5, with 8 bases fitting TRBD1. CDR3 coding DNA: TGTGCCAGCAGTAAAAGGACAGGGTGGAATTCACCCCTCCACTTT. Translation: CASSKRTGWNSPLHF.